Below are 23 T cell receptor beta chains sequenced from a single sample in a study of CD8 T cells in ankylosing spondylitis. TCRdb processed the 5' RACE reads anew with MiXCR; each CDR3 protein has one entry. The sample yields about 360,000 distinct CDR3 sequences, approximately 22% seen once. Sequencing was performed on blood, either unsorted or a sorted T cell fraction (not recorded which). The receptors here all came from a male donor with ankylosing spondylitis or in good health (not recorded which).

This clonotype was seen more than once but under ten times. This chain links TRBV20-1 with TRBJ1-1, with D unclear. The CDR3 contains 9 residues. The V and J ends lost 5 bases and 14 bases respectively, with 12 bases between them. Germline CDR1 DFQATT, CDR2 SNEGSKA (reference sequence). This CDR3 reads CSAWPGPFF. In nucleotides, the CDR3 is TGCAGTGCTTGGCCAGGACCCTTCTTT.

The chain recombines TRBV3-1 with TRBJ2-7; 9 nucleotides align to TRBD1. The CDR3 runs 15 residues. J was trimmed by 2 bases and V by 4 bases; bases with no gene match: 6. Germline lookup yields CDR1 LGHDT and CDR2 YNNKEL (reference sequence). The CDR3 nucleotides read TGTGCCAGCAGCCGGCCGGGACAGGGCACCTACGAGCAGTACTTC. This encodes CASSRPGQGTYEQYF.

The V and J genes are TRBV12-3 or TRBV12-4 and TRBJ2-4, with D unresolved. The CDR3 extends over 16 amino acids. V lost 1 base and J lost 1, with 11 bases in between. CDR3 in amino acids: CASSLGVGWAKNIQYF. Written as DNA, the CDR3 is TGTGCCAGCAGTTTAGGGGTGGGTTGGGCCAAAAACATTCAGTACTTC.

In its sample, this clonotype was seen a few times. CDR3 amino acids: CATGTGTLRVNEQFF. The DNA of the CDR3 is TGTGCCACCGGGACCGGGACCCTCCGGGTCAATGAGCAGTTCTTC. This chain connects TRBV24-1 to TRBJ2-1; D is perhaps TRBD1 or TRBD2 (5 bases each). From germline, CDR1 is KGHDR and CDR2 SFDVKD. Trimming left V 9 bases short and J 6 bases short, with 20 bases between. The CDR3 is 15 amino acids.

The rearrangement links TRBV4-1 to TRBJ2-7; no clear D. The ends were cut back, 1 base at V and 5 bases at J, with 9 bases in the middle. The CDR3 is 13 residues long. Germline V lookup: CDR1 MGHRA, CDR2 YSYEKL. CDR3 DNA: TGCGCCAGCAGCCAAGGGGTTTCTCACGAGCAGTACTTC. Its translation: CASSQGVSHEQYF.

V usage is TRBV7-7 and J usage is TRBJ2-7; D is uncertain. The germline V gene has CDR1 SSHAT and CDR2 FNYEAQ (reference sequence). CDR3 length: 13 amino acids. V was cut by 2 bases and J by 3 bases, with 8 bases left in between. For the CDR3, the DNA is TGTGCCAGCAGCTTAAACTACGGCTACGAGCAGTACTTC. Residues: CASSLNYGYEQYF.

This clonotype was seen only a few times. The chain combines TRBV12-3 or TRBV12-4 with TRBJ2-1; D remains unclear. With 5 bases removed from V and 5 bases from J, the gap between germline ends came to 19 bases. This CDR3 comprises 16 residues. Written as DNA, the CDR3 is TGTGCCAGCAGTCCACAAGTCCGAGCGCTGAACAATGAGCAGTTCTTC. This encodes CASSPQVRALNNEQFF.

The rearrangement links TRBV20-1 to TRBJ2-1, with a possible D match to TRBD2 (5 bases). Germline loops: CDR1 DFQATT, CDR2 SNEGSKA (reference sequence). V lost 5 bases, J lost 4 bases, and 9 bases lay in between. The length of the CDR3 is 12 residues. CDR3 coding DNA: TGCAGTGCTTCAGAGCGGTACAATGAGCAGTTCTTC. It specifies CSASERYNEQFF.

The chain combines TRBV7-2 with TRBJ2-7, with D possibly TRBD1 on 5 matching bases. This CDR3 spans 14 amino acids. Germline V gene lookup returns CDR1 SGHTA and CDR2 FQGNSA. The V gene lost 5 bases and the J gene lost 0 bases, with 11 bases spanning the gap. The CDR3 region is CASSPARGSYEQYF. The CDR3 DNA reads TGTGCCAGCAGCCCAGCAAGGGGCTCCTACGAGCAGTACTTC. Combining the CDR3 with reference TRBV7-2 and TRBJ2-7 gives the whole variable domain GAGVSQSPSNKVTEKGKDVELRCDPISGHTALYWYRQSLGQGLEFLIYFQGNSAPDKSGLPSDRFSAERTGGSVSTLTIQRTQQEDSAVYLCASSPARGSYEQYFGPGTRLTVT.

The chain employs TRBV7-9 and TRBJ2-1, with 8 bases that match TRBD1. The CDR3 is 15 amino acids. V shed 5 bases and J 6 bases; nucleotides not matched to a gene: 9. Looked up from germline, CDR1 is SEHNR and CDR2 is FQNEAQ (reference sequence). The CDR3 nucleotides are TGTGCCAGCAGCCCCCCCAGGGGGCAGTTCAATGAGCAGTTCTTC. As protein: CASSPPRGQFNEQFF.

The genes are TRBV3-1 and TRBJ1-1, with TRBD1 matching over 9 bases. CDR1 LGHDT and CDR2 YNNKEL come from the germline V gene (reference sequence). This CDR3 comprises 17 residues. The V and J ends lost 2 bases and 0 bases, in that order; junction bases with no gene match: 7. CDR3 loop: CASSQHWDREMNTEAFF. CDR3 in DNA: TGTGCCAGCAGCCAACACTGGGACAGGGAGATGAACACTGAAGCTTTCTTT.

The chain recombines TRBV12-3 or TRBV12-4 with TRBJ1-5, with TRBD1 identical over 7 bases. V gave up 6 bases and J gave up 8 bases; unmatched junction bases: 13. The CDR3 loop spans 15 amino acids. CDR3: CASRTNLQGPEPQHF. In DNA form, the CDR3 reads TGTGCCAGCAGAACAAACTTACAGGGGCCGGAGCCCCAGCATTTT.

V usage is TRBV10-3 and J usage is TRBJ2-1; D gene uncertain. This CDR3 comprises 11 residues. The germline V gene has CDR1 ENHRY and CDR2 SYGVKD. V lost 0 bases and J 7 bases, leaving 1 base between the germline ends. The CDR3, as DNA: TGTGCCATCAGTGAGTCAAATGAGCAGTTCTTC. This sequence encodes CAISESNEQFF.

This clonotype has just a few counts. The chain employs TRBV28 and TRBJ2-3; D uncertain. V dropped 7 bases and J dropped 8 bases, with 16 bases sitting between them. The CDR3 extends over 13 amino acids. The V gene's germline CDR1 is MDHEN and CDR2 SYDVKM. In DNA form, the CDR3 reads TGTGCCAGCACCGGGCCCAGTCAACGTACGCAGTATTTT. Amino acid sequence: CASTGPSQRTQYF.

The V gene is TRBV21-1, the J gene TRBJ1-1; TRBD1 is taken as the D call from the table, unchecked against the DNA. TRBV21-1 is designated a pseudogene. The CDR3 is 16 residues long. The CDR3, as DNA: TGTGCCAGCAGAACCCCCCGGCTTTACAGGGGCACTGAAGCTTTCTTT. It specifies CASRTPRLYRGTEAFF.

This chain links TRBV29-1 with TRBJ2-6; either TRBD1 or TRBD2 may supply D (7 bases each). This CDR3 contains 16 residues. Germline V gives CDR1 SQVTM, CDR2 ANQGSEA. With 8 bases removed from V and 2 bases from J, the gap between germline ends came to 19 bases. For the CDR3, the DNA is TGCAGCATCGTTGTATCAGGGGGGGCTGGGGCCAACGTCCTGACTTTC. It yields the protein CSIVVSGGAGANVLTF.

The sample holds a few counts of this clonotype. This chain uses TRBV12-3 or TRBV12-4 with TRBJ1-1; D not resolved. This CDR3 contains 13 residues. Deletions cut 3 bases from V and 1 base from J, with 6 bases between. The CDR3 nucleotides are TGTGCCAGCAGTTTCTCACCGAACACTGAAGCTTTCTTT. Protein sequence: CASSFSPNTEAFF.

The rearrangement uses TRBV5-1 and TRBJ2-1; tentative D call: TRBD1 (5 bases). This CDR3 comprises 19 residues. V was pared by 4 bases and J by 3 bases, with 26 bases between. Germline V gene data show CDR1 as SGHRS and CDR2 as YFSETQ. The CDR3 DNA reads TGCGCCAGCAGCACCCTAGTCGCGGAGAAGGGGCCCGACTACAATGAGCAGTTCTTC. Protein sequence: CASSTLVAEKGPDYNEQFF.

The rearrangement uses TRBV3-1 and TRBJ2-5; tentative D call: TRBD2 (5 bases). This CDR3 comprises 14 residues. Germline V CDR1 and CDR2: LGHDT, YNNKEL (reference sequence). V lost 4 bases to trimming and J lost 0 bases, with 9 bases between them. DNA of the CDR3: TGTGCCAGCAGCCCTGTCGGGGACCAAGAGACCCAGTACTTC. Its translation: CASSPVGDQETQYF.

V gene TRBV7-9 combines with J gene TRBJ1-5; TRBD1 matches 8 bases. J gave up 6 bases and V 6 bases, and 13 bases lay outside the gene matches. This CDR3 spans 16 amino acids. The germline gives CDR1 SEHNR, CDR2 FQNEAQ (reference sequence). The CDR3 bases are TGTGCCAGCAGTTCGTCAGGACAGGGCGGCAGTCAGCCCCAGCATTTT. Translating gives CASSSSGQGGSQPQHF.

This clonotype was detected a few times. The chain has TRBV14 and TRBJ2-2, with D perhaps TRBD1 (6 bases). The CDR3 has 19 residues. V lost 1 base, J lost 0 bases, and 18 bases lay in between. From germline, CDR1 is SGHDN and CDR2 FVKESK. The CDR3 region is CASSQGPGQILANTGELFF. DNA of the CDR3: TGTGCCAGCAGCCAAGGCCCAGGACAGATCTTAGCGAACACCGGGGAGCTGTTTTTT.

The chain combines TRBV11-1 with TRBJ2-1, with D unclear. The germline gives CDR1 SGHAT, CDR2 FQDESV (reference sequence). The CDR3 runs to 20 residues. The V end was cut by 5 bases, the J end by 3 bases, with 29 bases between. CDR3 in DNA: TGTGCCAGCAGCATTATTAGGGTGACGGCAGAGCCTAATCTCTACAATGAGCAGTTCTTC. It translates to CASSIIRVTAEPNLYNEQFF.

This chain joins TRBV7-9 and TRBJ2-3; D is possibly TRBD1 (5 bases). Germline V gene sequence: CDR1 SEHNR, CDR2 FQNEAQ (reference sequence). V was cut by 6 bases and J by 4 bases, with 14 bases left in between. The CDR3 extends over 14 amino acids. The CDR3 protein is CASSDLEGADTQYF. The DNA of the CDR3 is TGTGCCAGCAGTGACCTCGAAGGGGCAGATACGCAGTATTTT.